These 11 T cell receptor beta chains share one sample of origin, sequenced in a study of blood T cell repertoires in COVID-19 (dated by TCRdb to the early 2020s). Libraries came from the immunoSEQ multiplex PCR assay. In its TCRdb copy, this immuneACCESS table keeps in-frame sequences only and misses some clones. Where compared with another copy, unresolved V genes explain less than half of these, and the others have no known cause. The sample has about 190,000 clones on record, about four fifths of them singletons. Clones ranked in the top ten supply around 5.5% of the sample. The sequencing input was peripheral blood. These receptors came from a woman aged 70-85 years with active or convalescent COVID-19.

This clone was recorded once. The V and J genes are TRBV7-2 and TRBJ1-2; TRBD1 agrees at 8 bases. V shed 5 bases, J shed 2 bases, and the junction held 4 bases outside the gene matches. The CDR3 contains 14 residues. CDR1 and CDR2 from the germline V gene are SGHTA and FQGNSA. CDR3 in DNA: TGTGCCAGCAGCAGACAGGGGTCGAACTATGGCTACACCTTC. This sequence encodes CASSRQGSNYGYTF.

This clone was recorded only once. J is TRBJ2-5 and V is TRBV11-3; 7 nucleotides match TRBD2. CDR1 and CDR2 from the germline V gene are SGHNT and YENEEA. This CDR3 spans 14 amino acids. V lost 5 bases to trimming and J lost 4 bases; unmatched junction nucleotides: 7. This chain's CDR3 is CASSLGTTTETQYF. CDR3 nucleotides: TGTGCCAGCAGCCTCGGGACTACCACAGAGACCCAGTACTTC.

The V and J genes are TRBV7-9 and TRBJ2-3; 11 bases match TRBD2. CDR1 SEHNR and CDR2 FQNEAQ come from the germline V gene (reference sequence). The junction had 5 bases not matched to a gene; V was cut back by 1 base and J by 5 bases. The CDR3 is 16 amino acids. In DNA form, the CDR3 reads TGTGCCAGCAGCTTAGTCGGTAGCGGGAGGGGAGATACGCAGTATTTT. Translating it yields CASSLVGSGRGDTQYF.

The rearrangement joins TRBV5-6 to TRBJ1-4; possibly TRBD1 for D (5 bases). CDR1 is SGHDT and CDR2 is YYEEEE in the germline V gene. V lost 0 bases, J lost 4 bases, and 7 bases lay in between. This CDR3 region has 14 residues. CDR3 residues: CASSLGRVNEKLFF. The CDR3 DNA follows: TGTGCCAGCAGCTTGGGCAGGGTTAATGAAAAACTGTTTTTT.

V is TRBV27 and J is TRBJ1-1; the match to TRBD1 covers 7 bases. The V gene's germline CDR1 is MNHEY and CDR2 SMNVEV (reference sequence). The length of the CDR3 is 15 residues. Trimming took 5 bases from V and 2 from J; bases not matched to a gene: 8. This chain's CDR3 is CASSTRTGPNTEAFF. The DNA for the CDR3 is TGTGCCAGCAGTACGCGGACAGGCCCCAACACTGAAGCTTTCTTT.

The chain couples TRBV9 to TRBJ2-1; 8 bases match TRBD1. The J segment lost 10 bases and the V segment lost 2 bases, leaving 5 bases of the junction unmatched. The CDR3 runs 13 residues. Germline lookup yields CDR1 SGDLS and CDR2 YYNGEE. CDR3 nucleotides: TGTGCCAGCAGCGTCCTCCAGGGGGCCGAGCAGTTCTTC. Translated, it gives CASSVLQGAEQFF. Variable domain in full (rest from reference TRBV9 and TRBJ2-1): DSGVTQTPKHLITATGQRVTLRCSPRSGDLSVYWYQQSLDQGLQFLIQYYNGEERAKGNILERFSAQQFPDLHSELNLSSLELGDSALYFCASSVLQGAEQFFGPGTRLTVL.

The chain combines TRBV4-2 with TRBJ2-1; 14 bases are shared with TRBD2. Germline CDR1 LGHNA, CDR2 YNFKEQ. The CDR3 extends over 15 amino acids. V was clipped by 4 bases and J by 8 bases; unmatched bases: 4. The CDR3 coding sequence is TGTGCCAGCAGCCTCGGGACTAGCGGGAGCGATGAGCAGTTCTTC. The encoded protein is CASSLGTSGSDEQFF.

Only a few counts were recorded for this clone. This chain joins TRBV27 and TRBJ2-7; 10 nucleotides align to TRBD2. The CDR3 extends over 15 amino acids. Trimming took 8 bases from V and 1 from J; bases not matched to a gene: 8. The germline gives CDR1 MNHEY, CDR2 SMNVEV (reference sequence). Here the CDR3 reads CASGAWTSGSYEQYF. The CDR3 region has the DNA TGTGCCAGCGGAGCGTGGACTAGCGGATCCTACGAGCAGTACTTC.

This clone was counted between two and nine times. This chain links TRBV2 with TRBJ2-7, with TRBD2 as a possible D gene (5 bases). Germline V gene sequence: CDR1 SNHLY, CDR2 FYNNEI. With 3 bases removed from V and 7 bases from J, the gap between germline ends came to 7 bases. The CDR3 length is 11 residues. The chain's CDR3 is CASSDRDEQYF. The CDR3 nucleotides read TGTGCCAGCAGTGATCGGGATGAGCAGTACTTC.

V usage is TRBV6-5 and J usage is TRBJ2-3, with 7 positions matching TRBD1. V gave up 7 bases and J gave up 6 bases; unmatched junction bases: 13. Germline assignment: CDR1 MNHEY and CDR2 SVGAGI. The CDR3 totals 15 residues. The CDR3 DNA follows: TGTGCCAGCACCCTGAGGAGACAGGGAGCGGATACGCAGTATTTT. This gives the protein CASTLRRQGADTQYF.

The CDR3 nucleotides are TGTGCCAGCAGTTACACTAGCGGGACCACCTACGAGCAGTACTTC. Residues: CASSYTSGTTYEQYF. The chain links TRBV6-5 to TRBJ2-7, with 10 positions matching TRBD2. The V and J ends lost 2 bases and 2 bases, in that order; junction bases with no gene match: 3. The CDR3 loop spans 15 amino acids. CDR1 is MNHEY, CDR2 SVGAGI, per germline.